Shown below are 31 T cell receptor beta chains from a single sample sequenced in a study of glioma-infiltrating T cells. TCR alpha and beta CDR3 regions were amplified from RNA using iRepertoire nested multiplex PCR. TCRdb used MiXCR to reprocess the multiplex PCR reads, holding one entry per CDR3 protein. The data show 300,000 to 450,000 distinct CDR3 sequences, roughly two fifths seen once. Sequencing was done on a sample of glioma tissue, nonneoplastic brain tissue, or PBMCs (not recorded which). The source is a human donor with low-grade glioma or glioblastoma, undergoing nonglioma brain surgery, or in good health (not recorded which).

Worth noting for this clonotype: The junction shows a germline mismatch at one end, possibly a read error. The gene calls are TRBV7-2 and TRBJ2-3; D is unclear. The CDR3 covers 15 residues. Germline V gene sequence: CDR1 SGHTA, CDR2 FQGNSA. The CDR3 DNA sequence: TGTGCCGGCAGCTACGCCCCTGGAAGCACAGATACGCAGTATTTT. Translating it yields CAGSYAPGSTDTQYF. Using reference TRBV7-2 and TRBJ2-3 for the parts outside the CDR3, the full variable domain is GAGVSQSPSNKVTEKGKDVELRCDPISGHTALYWYRQSLGQGLEFLIYFQGNSAPDKSGLPSDRFSAERTGGSVSTLTIQRTQQEDSAVYLCAGSYAPGSTDTQYFGPGTRLTVL.

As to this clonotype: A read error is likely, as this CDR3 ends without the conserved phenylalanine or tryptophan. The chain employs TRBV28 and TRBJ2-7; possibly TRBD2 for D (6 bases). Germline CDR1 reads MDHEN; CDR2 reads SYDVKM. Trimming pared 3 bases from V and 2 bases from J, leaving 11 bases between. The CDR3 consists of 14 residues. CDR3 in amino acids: CASSFRGGPYEQYS. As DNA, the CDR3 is TGTGCCAGCAGTTTTCGGGGAGGACCCTACGAGCAGTACTCC.

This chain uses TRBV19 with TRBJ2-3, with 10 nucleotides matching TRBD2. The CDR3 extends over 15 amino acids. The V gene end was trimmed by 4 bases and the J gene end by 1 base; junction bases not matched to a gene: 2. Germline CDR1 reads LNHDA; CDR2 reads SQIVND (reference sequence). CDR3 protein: CASSNLAGGTDTQYF. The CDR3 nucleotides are TGTGCCAGTAGTAACCTAGCGGGAGGCACAGATACGCAGTATTTT.

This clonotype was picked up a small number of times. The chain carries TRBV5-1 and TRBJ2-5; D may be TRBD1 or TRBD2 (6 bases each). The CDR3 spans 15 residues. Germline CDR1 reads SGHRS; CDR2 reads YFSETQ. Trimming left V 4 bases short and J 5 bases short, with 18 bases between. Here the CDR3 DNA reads TGCGCCAGCAGCATGGGGGGCCGATCTCCTGAGACCCAGTACTTC. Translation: CASSMGGRSPETQYF.

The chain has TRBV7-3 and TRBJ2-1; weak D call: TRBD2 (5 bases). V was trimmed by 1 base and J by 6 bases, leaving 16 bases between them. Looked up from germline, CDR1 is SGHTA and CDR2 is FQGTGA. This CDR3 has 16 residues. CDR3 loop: CASSLNLAGGVNEQFF. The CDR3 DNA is TGTGCCAGCAGCTTAAATCTCGCGGGCGGCGTCAATGAGCAGTTCTTC.

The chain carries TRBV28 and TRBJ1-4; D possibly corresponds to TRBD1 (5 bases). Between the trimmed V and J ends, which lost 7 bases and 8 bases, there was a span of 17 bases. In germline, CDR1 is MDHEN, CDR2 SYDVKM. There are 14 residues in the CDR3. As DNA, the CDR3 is TGTGCCAGCACCCCGCTGCGGGGGGGGGAAAAACTGTTTTTT. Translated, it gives CASTPLRGGEKLFF.

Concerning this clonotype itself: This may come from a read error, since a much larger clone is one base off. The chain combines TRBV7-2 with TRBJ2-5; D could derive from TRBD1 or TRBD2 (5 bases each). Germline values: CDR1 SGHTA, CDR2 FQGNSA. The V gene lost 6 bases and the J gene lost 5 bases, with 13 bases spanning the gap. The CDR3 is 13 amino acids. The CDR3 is CASRWTKRETQYF. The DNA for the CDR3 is TGTGCCAGCAGATGGACAAAGCGGGAGACCCAGTACTTC.

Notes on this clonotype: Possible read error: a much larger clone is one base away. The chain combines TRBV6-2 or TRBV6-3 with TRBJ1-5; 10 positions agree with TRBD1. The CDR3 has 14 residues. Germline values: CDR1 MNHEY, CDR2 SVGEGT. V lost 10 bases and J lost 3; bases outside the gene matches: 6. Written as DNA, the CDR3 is TGTGCCACGGGACAGGGGCTAATCAATCAGCCCCAGCATTTT. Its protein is CATGQGLINQPQHF.

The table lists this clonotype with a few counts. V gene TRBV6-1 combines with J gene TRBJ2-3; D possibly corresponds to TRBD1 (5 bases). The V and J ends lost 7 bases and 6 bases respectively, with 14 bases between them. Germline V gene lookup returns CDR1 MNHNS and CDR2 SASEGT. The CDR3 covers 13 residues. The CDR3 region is CASTFQGGDTQYF. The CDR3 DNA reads TGTGCCAGCACCTTCCAGGGTGGCGATACGCAGTATTTT.

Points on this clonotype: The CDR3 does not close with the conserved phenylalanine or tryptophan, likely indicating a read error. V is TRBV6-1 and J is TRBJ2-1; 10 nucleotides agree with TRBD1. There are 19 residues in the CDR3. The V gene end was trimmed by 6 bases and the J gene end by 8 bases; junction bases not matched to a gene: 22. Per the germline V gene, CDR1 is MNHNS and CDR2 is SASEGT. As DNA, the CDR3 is TGTGCCAGCAGCCCTAGGACAGGGGGGGCACTCCTAACGGATTATGAGCAGTTCTCC. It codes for CASSPRTGGALLTDYEQFS.

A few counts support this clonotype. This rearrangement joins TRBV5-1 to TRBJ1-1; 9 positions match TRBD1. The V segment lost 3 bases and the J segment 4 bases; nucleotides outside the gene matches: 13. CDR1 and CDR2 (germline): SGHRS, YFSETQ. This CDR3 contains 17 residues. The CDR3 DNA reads TGCGCCAGCAGCTCCCAGGCACAGGGGGCAGGGAGCACTGAAGCTTTCTTT. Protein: CASSSQAQGAGSTEAFF. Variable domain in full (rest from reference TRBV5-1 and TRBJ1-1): KAGVTQTPRYLIKTRGQQVTLSCSPISGHRSVSWYQQTPGQGLQFLFEYFSETQRNKGNFPGRFSGRQFSNSRSEMNVSTLELGDSALYLCASSSQAQGAGSTEAFFGQGTRLTVV.

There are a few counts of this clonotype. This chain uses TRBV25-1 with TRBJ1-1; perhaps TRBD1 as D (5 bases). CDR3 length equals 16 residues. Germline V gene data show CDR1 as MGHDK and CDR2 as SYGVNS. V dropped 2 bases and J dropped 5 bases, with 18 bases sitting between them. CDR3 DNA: TGTGCCAGCAGTGAACCACCGACAGTGGGTAGGACTGAAGCTTTCTTT. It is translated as CASSEPPTVGRTEAFF. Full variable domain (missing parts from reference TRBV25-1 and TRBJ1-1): EADIYQTPRYLVIGTGKKITLECSQTMGHDKMYWYQQDPGMELHLIHYSYGVNSTEKGDLSSESTVSRIRTEHFPLTLESARPSHTSQYLCASSEPPTVGRTEAFFGQGTRLTVV.

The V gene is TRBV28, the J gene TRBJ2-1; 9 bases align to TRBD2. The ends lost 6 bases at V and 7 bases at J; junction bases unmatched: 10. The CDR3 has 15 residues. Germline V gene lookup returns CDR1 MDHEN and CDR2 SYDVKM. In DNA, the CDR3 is TGTGCCAGCAGCCTCGGGACTAGCAGGAGTAATGAGCAGTTCTTC. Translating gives CASSLGTSRSNEQFF.

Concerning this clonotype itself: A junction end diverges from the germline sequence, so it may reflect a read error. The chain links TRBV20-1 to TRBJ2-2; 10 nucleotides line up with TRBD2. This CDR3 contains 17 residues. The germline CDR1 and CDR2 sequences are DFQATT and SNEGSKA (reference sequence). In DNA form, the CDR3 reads TGCAGTGCTAGCGGACTAGCGGAGTGGCCGAAGACCGGGGAGCTGTTTTTT. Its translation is CSASGLAEWPKTGELFF.

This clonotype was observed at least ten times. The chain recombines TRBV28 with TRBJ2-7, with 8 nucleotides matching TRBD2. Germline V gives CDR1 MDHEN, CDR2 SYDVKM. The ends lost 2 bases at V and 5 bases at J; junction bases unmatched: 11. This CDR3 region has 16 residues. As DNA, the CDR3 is TGTGCCAGCAGTTTAGCCCTCCAGCGGGAGCGCCACGAGCAGTACTTC. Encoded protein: CASSLALQRERHEQYF.

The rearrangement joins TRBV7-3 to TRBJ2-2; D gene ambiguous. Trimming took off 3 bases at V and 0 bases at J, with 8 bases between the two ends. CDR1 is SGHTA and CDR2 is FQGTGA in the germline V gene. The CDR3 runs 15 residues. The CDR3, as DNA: TGTGCCAGCAGCTTCACTACCTCGAACACCGGGGAGCTGTTTTTT. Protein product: CASSFTTSNTGELFF.

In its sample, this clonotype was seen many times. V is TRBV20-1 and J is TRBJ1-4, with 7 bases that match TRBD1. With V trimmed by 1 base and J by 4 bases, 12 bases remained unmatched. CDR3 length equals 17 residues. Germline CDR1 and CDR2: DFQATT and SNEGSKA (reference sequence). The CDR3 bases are TGCAGTGCTAGAGTCTTCGACAGGGTACCTGGTAATGAAAAACTGTTTTTT. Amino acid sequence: CSARVFDRVPGNEKLFF.

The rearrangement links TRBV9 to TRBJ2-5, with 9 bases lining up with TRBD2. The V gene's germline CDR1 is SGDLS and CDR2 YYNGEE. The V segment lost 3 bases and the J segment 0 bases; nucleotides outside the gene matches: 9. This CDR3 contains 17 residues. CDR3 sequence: CASSGRGLALYQETQYF. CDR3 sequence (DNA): TGTGCCAGCAGCGGCCGAGGACTAGCGCTTTACCAAGAGACCCAGTACTTC.

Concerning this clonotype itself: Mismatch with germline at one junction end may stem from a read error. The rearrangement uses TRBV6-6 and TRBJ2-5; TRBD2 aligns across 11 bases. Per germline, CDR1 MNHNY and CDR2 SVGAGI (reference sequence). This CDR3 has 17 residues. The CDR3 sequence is CASSYSAGTSGYNERFF. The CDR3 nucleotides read TGTGCCAGCAGTTACTCGGCCGGGACTAGCGGATACAATGAGCGGTTCTTC.

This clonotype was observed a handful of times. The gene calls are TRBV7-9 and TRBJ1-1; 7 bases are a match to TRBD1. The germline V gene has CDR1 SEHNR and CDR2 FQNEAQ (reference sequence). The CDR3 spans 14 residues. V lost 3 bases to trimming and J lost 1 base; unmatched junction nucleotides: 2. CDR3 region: CASSFTGANTEAFF. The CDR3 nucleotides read TGTGCCAGCAGCTTTACAGGGGCGAACACTGAAGCTTTCTTT.

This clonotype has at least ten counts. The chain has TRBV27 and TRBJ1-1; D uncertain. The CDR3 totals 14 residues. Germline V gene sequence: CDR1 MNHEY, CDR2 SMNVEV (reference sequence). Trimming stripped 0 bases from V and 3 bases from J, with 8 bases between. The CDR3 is CASSLSPRYTEAFF. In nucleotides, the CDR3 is TGTGCCAGCAGTTTATCTCCTCGGTACACTGAAGCTTTCTTT.

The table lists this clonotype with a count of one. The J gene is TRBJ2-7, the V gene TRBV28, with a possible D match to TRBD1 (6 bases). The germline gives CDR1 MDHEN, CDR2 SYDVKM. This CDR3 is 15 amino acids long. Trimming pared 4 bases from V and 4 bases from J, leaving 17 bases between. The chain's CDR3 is CASSSRLTGSYEQYF. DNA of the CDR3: TGTGCCAGCAGTTCCCGTTTAACAGGGAGTTACGAGCAGTACTTC. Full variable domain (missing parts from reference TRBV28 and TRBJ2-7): DVKVTQSSRYLVKRTGEKVFLECVQDMDHENMFWYRQDPGLGLRLIYFSYDVKMKEKGDIPEGYSVSREKKERFSLILESASTNQTSMYLCASSSRLTGSYEQYFGPGTRLTVT.

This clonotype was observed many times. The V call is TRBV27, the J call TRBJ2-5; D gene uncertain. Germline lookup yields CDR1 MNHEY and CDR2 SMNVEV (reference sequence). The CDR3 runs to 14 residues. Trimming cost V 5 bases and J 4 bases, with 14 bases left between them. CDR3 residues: CASSLDPLGETQYF. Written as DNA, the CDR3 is TGTGCCAGCAGTCTAGACCCGCTGGGAGAGACCCAGTACTTC.

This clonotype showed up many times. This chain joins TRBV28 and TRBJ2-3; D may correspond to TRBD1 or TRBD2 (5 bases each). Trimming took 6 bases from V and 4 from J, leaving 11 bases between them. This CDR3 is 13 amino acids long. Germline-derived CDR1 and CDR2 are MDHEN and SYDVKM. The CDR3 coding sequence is TGTGCCAGCAGGGCAGGGACCGCAGATACGCAGTATTTT. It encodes CASRAGTADTQYF.

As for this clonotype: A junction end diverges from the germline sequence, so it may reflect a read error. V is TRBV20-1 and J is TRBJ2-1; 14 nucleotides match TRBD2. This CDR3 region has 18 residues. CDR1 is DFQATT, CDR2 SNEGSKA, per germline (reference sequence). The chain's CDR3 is CSARALNQGLAGDNEQLF. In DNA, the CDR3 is TGCAGTGCTAGAGCTTTGAACCAGGGACTAGCGGGAGATAATGAGCAGCTCTTC.

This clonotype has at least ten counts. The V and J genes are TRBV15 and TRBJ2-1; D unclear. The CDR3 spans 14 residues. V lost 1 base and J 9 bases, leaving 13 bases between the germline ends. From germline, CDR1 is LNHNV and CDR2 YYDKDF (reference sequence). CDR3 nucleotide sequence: TGTGCCACCAGCAGAGTTGTCTGGGAAGGTGAGCAGTTCTTC. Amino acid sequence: CATSRVVWEGEQFF.

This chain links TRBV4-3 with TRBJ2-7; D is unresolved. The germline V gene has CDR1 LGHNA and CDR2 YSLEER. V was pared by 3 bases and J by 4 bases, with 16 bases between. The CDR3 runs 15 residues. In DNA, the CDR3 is TGCGCCAGCAGCCACCAGTTGTACACGGAATACGAGCAGTACTTC. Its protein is CASSHQLYTEYEQYF.

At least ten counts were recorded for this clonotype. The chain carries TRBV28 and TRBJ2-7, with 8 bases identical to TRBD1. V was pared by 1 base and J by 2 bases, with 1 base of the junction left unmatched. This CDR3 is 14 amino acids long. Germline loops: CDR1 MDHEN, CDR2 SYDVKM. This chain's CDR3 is CASSLLGQAYEQYF. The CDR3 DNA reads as TGTGCCAGCAGTTTATTGGGACAGGCCTACGAGCAGTACTTC.

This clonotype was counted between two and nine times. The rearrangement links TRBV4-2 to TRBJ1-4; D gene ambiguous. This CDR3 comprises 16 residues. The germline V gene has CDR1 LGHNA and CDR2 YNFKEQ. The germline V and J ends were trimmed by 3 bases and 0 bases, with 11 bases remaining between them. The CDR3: CASSQASFATNEKLFF. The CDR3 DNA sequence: TGTGCCAGCAGCCAGGCTTCCTTCGCAACTAATGAAAAACTGTTTTTT.

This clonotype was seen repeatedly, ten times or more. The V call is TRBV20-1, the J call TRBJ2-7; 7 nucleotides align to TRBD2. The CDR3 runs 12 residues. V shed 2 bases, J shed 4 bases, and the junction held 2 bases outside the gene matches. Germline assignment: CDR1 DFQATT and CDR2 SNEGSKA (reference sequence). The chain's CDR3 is CSARTSEYEQYF. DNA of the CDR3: TGCAGTGCTAGAACTAGCGAGTACGAGCAGTACTTC.

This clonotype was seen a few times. CDR3 nucleotide sequence: TGCAGTGCTAGGGCCTTCACAGATACGCAGTATTTT. It encodes CSARAFTDTQYF. The rearrangement uses TRBV20-1 and TRBJ2-3; D gene unclear. The germline V and J ends were trimmed by 3 bases and 2 bases, with 6 bases remaining between them. This CDR3 region has 12 residues. The germline gives CDR1 DFQATT, CDR2 SNEGSKA (reference sequence).